A selection of T cell receptor beta chains follows, all from one sample in a study of sequential checkpoint blockade in melanoma. Libraries were prepared by immunoSEQ multiplex PCR; TCRdb keeps only in-frame clonotypes and omits some of them. The profile shows 30,000 to 40,000 clones, 70% to 90% of them singletons. The sample here was CD8+ T cells sorted from blood (inferred from file names), taken from a patient given nivolumab and ipilimumab in sequence. The receptors stem from a human donor with melanoma. Each CDR3 is given with its conserved first and last residue. The D gene is left open where the match is weak. Not all rows give a size; the values are once, few, many and, for expanded clones, a class.

CDR3nt: TGTGCCAGCAGCCACGGGACTACCTCCTACGAGCAGTACTTC
CDR3aa: CASSHGTTSYEQYF
v_gene: TRBV7-8
j_gene: TRBJ2-7
d_gene: TRBD2
len: 14
abundance: -

CDR3nt: TGTGCCAGCACCCAACTAGCGGGGCGTTGGCAAGAGACCCAGTACTTC
CDR3aa: CASTQLAGRWQETQYF
v_gene: TRBV6-6
j_gene: TRBJ2-5
d_gene: TRBD2
len: 16
abundance: -

CDR3nt: TGTGCCAGTAGTATATTCTTAGAAAGCAATCAGCCCCAGCATTTT
CDR3aa: CASSIFLESNQPQHF
v_gene: TRBV19
j_gene: TRBJ1-5
d_gene: -
len: 15
abundance: medium-sized

CDR3nt: TGTGCCAGTAGTATAGGGTACGGTCAGCCCCAGCATTTT
CDR3aa: CASSIGYGQPQHF
v_gene: TRBV19
j_gene: TRBJ1-5
d_gene: -
len: 13
abundance: few

CDR3nt: TGTGCCAGCAGTGAAAAGCGGGAGTACACCGGGGAGCTGTTTTTT
CDR3aa: CASSEKREYTGELFF
v_gene: TRBV6-1
j_gene: TRBJ2-2
d_gene: TRBD2
len: 15
abundance: few

CDR3nt: TGTGCCAGCAGCTTAGGGTCGGATGAAAAACTGTTTTTT
CDR3aa: CASSLGSDEKLFF
v_gene: TRBV7-6
j_gene: TRBJ1-4
d_gene: -
len: 13
abundance: -

CDR3nt: TGTGCCAGCAGTAGACAGGATAGCAATCAGCCCCAGCATTTT
CDR3aa: CASSRQDSNQPQHF
v_gene: TRBV2
j_gene: TRBJ1-5
d_gene: -
len: 14
abundance: -

CDR3nt: TGTGCCAGTAACAGGGGGCTGAGTGAAAAACTGTTTTTT
CDR3aa: CASNRGLSEKLFF
v_gene: TRBV19
j_gene: TRBJ1-4
d_gene: TRBD1
len: 13
abundance: once

CDR3nt: TGTGCCAGCAGTGACAGGGGGCTTGTATATTTC
CDR3aa: CASSDRGLVYF
v_gene: TRBV25-1
j_gene: TRBJ2-7
d_gene: TRBD1
len: 11
abundance: -

CDR3nt: TGCGCCAGCAGCTTGGCCGCGGGAGCGATCTACGAGCAGTACTTC
CDR3aa: CASSLAAGAIYEQYF
v_gene: TRBV5-1
j_gene: TRBJ2-7
d_gene: TRBD2
len: 15
abundance: once

CDR3nt: TGTGCCAGCAGATGGACAGGGGGCTCTGGGACCCAGTACTTC
CDR3aa: CASRWTGGSGTQYF
v_gene: TRBV6-5
j_gene: TRBJ2-5
d_gene: TRBD1
len: 14
abundance: -

CDR3nt: TGTGCCAGCAGTTTTAGGGCAGGGTGGGAGACCCAGTACTTC
CDR3aa: CASSFRAGWETQYF
v_gene: TRBV27
j_gene: TRBJ2-5
d_gene: -
len: 14
abundance: -

CDR3nt: TGTGCCAGCAGCTTTCCCGGGACGGGAGTTAACACTGAAGCTTTCTTT
CDR3aa: CASSFPGTGVNTEAFF
v_gene: TRBV5-6
j_gene: TRBJ1-1
d_gene: -
len: 16
abundance: -

CDR3nt: TGTGCCAGTTGTACCGGCAATCAGCCCCAGCATTTT
CDR3aa: CASCTGNQPQHF
v_gene: TRBV19
j_gene: TRBJ1-5
d_gene: -
len: 12
abundance: -

CDR3nt: TGCGCCAGCAGCCAAGGAGGGCAGGGGGGTCCTAATGAAAAACTGTTTTTT
CDR3aa: CASSQGGQGGPNEKLFF
v_gene: TRBV4-1
j_gene: TRBJ1-4
d_gene: TRBD1
len: 17
abundance: once

CDR3nt: TGTGCCAGCAGCTTCCCCCTAGCGGGGGTCACAGATACGCAGTATTTT
CDR3aa: CASSFPLAGVTDTQYF
v_gene: TRBV7-6
j_gene: TRBJ2-3
d_gene: TRBD2
len: 16
abundance: -

CDR3nt: TGTGCCAGCAGCCAGGGGACTAGCGGGATTGAGCAGTTCTTC
CDR3aa: CASSQGTSGIEQFF
v_gene: TRBV27
j_gene: TRBJ2-1
d_gene: TRBD2
len: 14
abundance: -

CDR3nt: TGTGCCACCAGTACGAGCGGGGTTGAGCAGTTCTTC
CDR3aa: CATSTSGVEQFF
v_gene: TRBV15
j_gene: TRBJ2-1
d_gene: TRBD2
len: 12
abundance: -

CDR3nt: TGTGCCAGTAGCGGGCGAGCGACCGGGACTAGCGGGACCTGGTACGAGCAGTACTTC
CDR3aa: CASSGRATGTSGTWYEQYF
v_gene: TRBV2
j_gene: TRBJ2-7
d_gene: TRBD2
len: 19
abundance: -

CDR3nt: TGTGCCAGCAGCTTTTCCTACGCCTACGAGCAGTACTTC
CDR3aa: CASSFSYAYEQYF
v_gene: TRBV11-2
j_gene: TRBJ2-7
d_gene: -
len: 13
abundance: -

CDR3nt: TGTGCCAGCACCGCGGACAGCTCCTATAATTCACCCCTCCACTTT
CDR3aa: CASTADSSYNSPLHF
v_gene: TRBV6-6
j_gene: TRBJ1-6
d_gene: -
len: 15
abundance: once

CDR3nt: TGTGCCAGCAGCTTAGCTACGGCTCCCCGAGGGATCGGGGAGCTGTTTTTT
CDR3aa: CASSLATAPRGIGELFF
v_gene: TRBV7-6
j_gene: TRBJ2-2
d_gene: -
len: 17
abundance: -

CDR3nt: TGTGCCAGCACTCACACCGGGGAGCTGTTTTTT
CDR3aa: CASTHTGELFF
v_gene: TRBV27
j_gene: TRBJ2-2
d_gene: -
len: 11
abundance: -

CDR3nt: TGTGCCAGCAGTCGGGACAGGGGTATTAGAACAGATACGCAGTATTTT
CDR3aa: CASSRDRGIRTDTQYF
v_gene: TRBV19
j_gene: TRBJ2-3
d_gene: TRBD1
len: 16
abundance: -

CDR3nt: TGCAGCAGCCGAGCGGGAGGTGAGCAGTTCTTC
CDR3aa: CSSRAGGEQFF
v_gene: TRBV29-1
j_gene: TRBJ2-1
d_gene: TRBD2
len: 11
abundance: -

CDR3nt: TGTGCCAGTAGTATAGATAACAGGCGGCGGGGCTACACCTTC
CDR3aa: CASSIDNRRRGYTF
v_gene: TRBV19
j_gene: TRBJ1-2
d_gene: -
len: 14
abundance: few

CDR3nt: TGTGCCAGCAGCGGTAGCGGGAACTACGAGCAGTACTTC
CDR3aa: CASSGSGNYEQYF
v_gene: TRBV7-9
j_gene: TRBJ2-7
d_gene: TRBD2
len: 13
abundance: -

CDR3nt: TGTGCCAGCAGCTTACTAGCGGGAGTCAATGAGCAGTTCTTC
CDR3aa: CASSLLAGVNEQFF
v_gene: TRBV5-6
j_gene: TRBJ2-1
d_gene: TRBD2
len: 14
abundance: -

CDR3nt: TGTGCCAGCAGCCTGGGGCACTACGAGCAGTACTTC
CDR3aa: CASSLGHYEQYF
v_gene: TRBV14
j_gene: TRBJ2-7
d_gene: -
len: 12
abundance: -

CDR3nt: TGTGCCAGCAGCTCGGGGGAGGAAGGCGGAAAACTGTTTTTT
CDR3aa: CASSSGEEGGKLFF
v_gene: TRBV7-9
j_gene: TRBJ1-4
d_gene: -
len: 14
abundance: few

CDR3nt: TGTGCCAGCAGTTCAGGGGGTACCACTGAAGCTTTCTTT
CDR3aa: CASSSGGTTEAFF
v_gene: TRBV6-5
j_gene: TRBJ1-1
d_gene: TRBD1
len: 13
abundance: -

CDR3nt: TGTGCCAGCAGTGGGGGGGCAGCCCAAGAGACCCAGTACTTC
CDR3aa: CASSGGAAQETQYF
v_gene: TRBV28
j_gene: TRBJ2-5
d_gene: -
len: 14
abundance: -

CDR3nt: TGTGCCAGCAGTGGGGACAGGGGAGCATACTATGGCTACACCTTC
CDR3aa: CASSGDRGAYYGYTF
v_gene: TRBV6-6
j_gene: TRBJ1-2
d_gene: TRBD1
len: 15
abundance: once

CDR3nt: TGTGCCAGCAGCTTAGGGACAGGGGGCGATGAGCAGTTCTTC
CDR3aa: CASSLGTGGDEQFF
v_gene: TRBV9
j_gene: TRBJ2-1
d_gene: TRBD1
len: 14
abundance: -

CDR3nt: TGTGCCAGCAGCCTATCTAAAGCGGGAGGTGCATACAATGAGCAGTTCTTC
CDR3aa: CASSLSKAGGAYNEQFF
v_gene: TRBV7-9
j_gene: TRBJ2-1
d_gene: TRBD2
len: 17
abundance: -

CDR3nt: TGTGCCAGCATCTCCGGGGGGAAGGATGGCTACACCTTC
CDR3aa: CASISGGKDGYTF
v_gene: TRBV2
j_gene: TRBJ1-2
d_gene: -
len: 13
abundance: -

CDR3nt: TGTGCCAGCAGTTTATCGGTGGGAGGGGCCAGGGAGACCCAGTACTTC
CDR3aa: CASSLSVGGARETQYF
v_gene: TRBV28
j_gene: TRBJ2-5
d_gene: TRBD2
len: 16
abundance: -

CDR3nt: TGCGCCAGCAGCCAAACGTCCGCGGCTCCCGGGGAGCTGTTTTTT
CDR3aa: CASSQTSAAPGELFF
v_gene: TRBV4-1
j_gene: TRBJ2-2
d_gene: -
len: 15
abundance: -

CDR3nt: TGTGCCAGCAGCTTAGGGGGGGGCGCGTACGAAGCTTTCTTT
CDR3aa: CASSLGGGAYEAFF
v_gene: TRBV7-6
j_gene: TRBJ1-1
d_gene: -
len: 14
abundance: -

CDR3nt: TGTGCCAGCAGCTCGGGACTCTTGAGCTCCTACGAGCAGTACTTC
CDR3aa: CASSSGLLSSYEQYF
v_gene: TRBV28
j_gene: TRBJ2-7
d_gene: -
len: 15
abundance: -

CDR3nt: TGCGCCAGCAGCTTGGGTCTAGCGAAGGGAGCAGATACGCAGTATTTT
CDR3aa: CASSLGLAKGADTQYF
v_gene: TRBV5-1
j_gene: TRBJ2-3
d_gene: -
len: 16
abundance: -

CDR3nt: TGTGCCAGCAGCTTAGAACAAGGGGGTCCGCGAAAACTGTTTTTT
CDR3aa: CASSLEQGGPRKLFF
v_gene: TRBV7-9
j_gene: TRBJ1-4
d_gene: -
len: 15
abundance: -

CDR3nt: TGTGCCAGCAGCTTGGGACAGGGAATAACCGGGGAGCTGTTTTTT
CDR3aa: CASSLGQGITGELFF
v_gene: TRBV9
j_gene: TRBJ2-2
d_gene: TRBD1
len: 15
abundance: -

CDR3nt: TGTGCCAGCAGCTTGCAGGGATTTCCGTCTGGGGCCAACGTCCTGACTTTC
CDR3aa: CASSLQGFPSGANVLTF
v_gene: TRBV7-6
j_gene: TRBJ2-6
d_gene: -
len: 17
abundance: -

CDR3nt: TGTGCCAGCAGTTTATCACAGGGCTACGAGCAGTACTTC
CDR3aa: CASSLSQGYEQYF
v_gene: TRBV27
j_gene: TRBJ2-7
d_gene: -
len: 13
abundance: -

CDR3nt: TGTGCCAGTACTCCCTGGGCTAGCGGCACCGGGGAGCTGTTTTTT
CDR3aa: CASTPWASGTGELFF
v_gene: TRBV19
j_gene: TRBJ2-2
d_gene: TRBD2
len: 15
abundance: -

CDR3nt: TGTGCCAGCAGCTTCTCCAGGGCCTACGAGCAGTACTTC
CDR3aa: CASSFSRAYEQYF
v_gene: TRBV5-4
j_gene: TRBJ2-7
d_gene: -
len: 13
abundance: -